These 16 T cell receptor beta chains were sequenced from one sample in a study of blood T cell repertoires in COVID-19 (dated by TCRdb to the early 2020s). The receptor library was made with the immunoSEQ multiplex PCR assay. Entries here come from immuneACCESS through TCRdb and include only in-frame sequences with V and J called. Some clones fail to appear in such tables; in the studies checked, an unresolved V gene covers under half of the shortfall, and the cause of the remainder is unknown. The sample table records 250,000 to 350,000 clones; 86% of these occur just once. The ten largest clones capture around 1.5% of the sample. The sequenced material came from peripheral blood. These receptors were obtained from a woman in her 50s with acute or convalescent COVID-19.

This clone is a singleton in its sample. The junction does not match germline at one end; this may be a read error. The V gene is TRBV6-5, the J gene TRBJ2-1; the D gene is possibly TRBD1 (5 bases). The CDR3 runs 15 residues. Germline V gene sequence: CDR1 MNHEY, CDR2 SVGAGI. The CDR3 sequence: CASSSVAGSYNEQFF. CDR3 sequence (DNA): TGTGCCAGCAGTTCGGTCGCAGGGTCCTATAATGAGCAGTTCTTC.

The rearrangement joins TRBV24-1 to TRBJ2-1, with TRBD1 as a possible D gene (6 bases). Germline V gene sequence: CDR1 KGHDR, CDR2 SFDVKD. The V end was cut by 0 bases, the J end by 2 bases, with 19 bases between. There are 19 residues in the CDR3. In nucleotides, the CDR3 is TGTGCCACCAGTGATTTGGGTGTAGCAGGGGACATCACCTACAATGAGCAGTTCTTC. Translating it yields CATSDLGVAGDITYNEQFF.

The chain combines TRBV10-3 with TRBJ2-1; 9 positions match TRBD2. V trimming: 10 bases; J trimming: 2 bases; junction bases outside the gene matches: 6. The CDR3 covers 14 residues. Germline values: CDR1 ENHRY, CDR2 SYGVKD. For the CDR3, the DNA is TGTGCCACTCAGCGGGAGGCTGCCTACAATGAGCAGTTCTTC. It translates to CATQREAAYNEQFF.

The rearrangement uses TRBV5-1 and TRBJ1-2; D is undetermined. The CDR3 is 14 residues long. Germline CDR1 SGHRS, CDR2 YFSETQ. Deletions cut 4 bases from V and 2 bases from J, with 12 bases between. This CDR3 is CASSLTPGNYGYTF. The CDR3 DNA reads as TGCGCCAGCAGCCTTACGCCGGGGAACTATGGCTACACCTTC.

The chain combines TRBV7-2 with TRBJ1-4; D remains ambiguous. Germline CDR1 reads SGHTA; CDR2 reads FQGNSA. Trimming cost V 5 bases and J 8 bases, with 15 bases left between them. This CDR3 comprises 14 residues. The CDR3 coding sequence is TGTGCCAGCAGCCGGACTCTCCTTGCGGAAAAACTGTTTTTT. It codes for CASSRTLLAEKLFF.

In its sample, this clone was seen many times. The chain joins TRBV7-9 to TRBJ2-3; no reliable D call. The germline gives CDR1 SEHNR, CDR2 FQNEAQ (reference sequence). The CDR3 has 15 residues. Trimming stripped 7 bases from V and 0 bases from J, with 14 bases between. CDR3 in amino acids: CASNFWATSTDTQYF. CDR3 bases: TGTGCCAGCAACTTTTGGGCAACTAGCACAGATACGCAGTATTTT.

The table lists this clone with a few counts. The rearrangement links TRBV5-1 to TRBJ1-6, with 7 bases that match TRBD1. CDR1 and CDR2 (germline): SGHRS, YFSETQ. V dropped 7 bases and J dropped 7; count of bases not matched to a gene: 8. The CDR3 extends over 14 amino acids. CDR3 amino acids: CASGTGTANSPLHF. In DNA, the CDR3 is TGCGCCAGCGGAACCGGGACAGCAAATTCACCCCTCCACTTT. Supplemented by reference TRBV5-1 and TRBJ1-6, the full variable domain reads KAGVTQTPRYLIKTRGQQVTLSCSPISGHRSVSWYQQTPGQGLQFLFEYFSETQRNKGNFPGRFSGRQFSNSRSEMNVSTLELGDSALYLCASGTGTANSPLHFGNGTRLTVT.

The V call is TRBV27, the J call TRBJ2-7, with D maybe TRBD2 (5 bases). CDR1 is MNHEY, CDR2 SMNVEV, per germline (reference sequence). This CDR3 contains 14 residues. Deletions cut 5 bases from V and 0 bases from J, with 11 bases between. The CDR3 coding sequence is TGTGCCAGCAGTCCGAGGGAAAGCTCCTACGAGCAGTACTTC. Protein product: CASSPRESSYEQYF.

The chain has TRBV28 and TRBJ2-3; 8 nucleotides match TRBD1. The CDR3 spans 14 residues. J was trimmed by 2 bases and V by 6 bases; bases with no gene match: 4. Germline V lookup: CDR1 MDHEN, CDR2 SYDVKM. The CDR3: CASSGTGLTDTQYF. CDR3 nucleotides: TGTGCCAGCAGCGGGACAGGCCTCACAGATACGCAGTATTTT.

This clone turned up a few times. The CDR3 loop is CASTLGGVTGNTIYF. CDR3 DNA: TGTGCCAGCACCTTGGGGGGGGTGACTGGAAACACCATATATTTT. The J gene is TRBJ1-3, the V gene TRBV28; D perhaps matches TRBD1 (5 bases). This CDR3 has 15 amino acids. CDR1 is MDHEN and CDR2 is SYDVKM in the germline V gene. Trimming removed 7 bases from V and 2 bases from J, with 15 bases in between.

V and J are TRBV7-9 and TRBJ2-5; TRBD2 matches 10 bases. Germline trimming cut 3 bases from V and 2 bases from J; bases unmatched to any gene: 3. This CDR3 spans 15 amino acids. Germline CDR1 and CDR2: SEHNR and FQNEAQ (reference sequence). DNA for the CDR3: TGTGCCAGCAGCTTTCTAGCGGGAGAACAAGAGACCCAGTACTTC. Encoded protein: CASSFLAGEQETQYF.

The CDR3 DNA reads TGTGCCAGCAGCCAACGGGAGGGCTTTGAGCAGTTCTTC. Its protein product is CASSQREGFEQFF. V and J are TRBV3-1 (or the pseudogene TRBV3-2) and TRBJ2-1; TRBD2 aligns across 8 bases. Per germline, CDR1 LGHDT and CDR2 YNNKEL (reference sequence). Losses at the gene ends were 2 bases for V and 9 bases for J; bases not matched to a gene: 3. This CDR3 contains 13 residues.

This chain joins TRBV9 and TRBJ2-3; tentatively, D is TRBD1 (6 bases). Germline CDR1 is SGDLS and CDR2 is YYNGEE. Trimming removed 0 bases from V and 2 bases from J, with 13 bases in between. This CDR3 contains 16 residues. CDR3 bases: TGTGCCAGCAGCGTAGCCGGCCCAGGGGTCACAGATACGCAGTATTTT. Protein product: CASSVAGPGVTDTQYF.

J is TRBJ1-4 and V is TRBV18; D is undetermined. The CDR3 is 13 amino acids. CDR1 is KGHSH, CDR2 LQKENI, per germline. With 3 bases removed from V and 7 bases from J, the gap between germline ends came to 9 bases. The CDR3: CASSPPSSEKLFF. In DNA form, the CDR3 reads TGTGCCAGCTCACCTCCTTCTTCTGAAAAACTGTTTTTT.

V is TRBV13 and J is TRBJ1-5; D is ambiguous. V was cut by 0 bases and J by 5 bases, with 11 bases left in between. CDR1 is PRHDT and CDR2 is FYEKMQ in the germline V gene (reference sequence). This CDR3 is built from 15 residues. CDR3 coding DNA: TGTGCCAGCAGCTTAGGTCCAGGCGTAGATCAGCCCCAGCATTTT. This gives the protein CASSLGPGVDQPQHF.

This clone occurred a few times. The chain couples TRBV5-1 to TRBJ2-5, with D possibly matching TRBD1 (6 bases). Germline lookup yields CDR1 SGHRS and CDR2 YFSETQ. This CDR3 comprises 14 residues. The V end was cut by 4 bases, the J end by 5 bases, with 15 bases between. In DNA form, the CDR3 reads TGCGCCAGCAGCCAAATAACAGGGTTGGAGACCCAGTACTTC. Translated: CASSQITGLETQYF.